This T cell receptor beta chain appears in the sequencing data of a study of identical twins. TCRdb used MiXCR to reprocess the 5' RACE reads, holding one entry per CDR3 protein. The profile shows more than 1.5 million distinct CDR3 sequences, roughly a third of them singletons. Findings and limits, study-wide: Analyses of zero insertions could, in part, be confounded by invariant MAIT and iNKT cells.

This clonotype has just a few counts. Its antigen is currently unknown. Germline CDR1 is DFQATT and CDR2 is SNEGSKA (reference sequence). Deletions cut 4 bases from V and 4 bases from J, with 14 bases between. The CDR3 has 14 amino acids. Sequencing was done on a sample of cord blood. The sequence came from a newborn girl in good health. The chain joins TRBV20-1 to TRBJ2-1; D ambiguous. The CDR3 reads CSAKTPILYNEQFF. CDR3 bases: TGCAGTGCTAAAACTCCTATTTTATACAATGAGCAGTTCTTC.